Below, 28 T cell receptor beta chains from the same sample are listed, as sequenced in a study of early T cells in non-severe SARS-CoV-2 infection. TCRdb re-called the 5' RACE reads through MiXCR, storing one row per CDR3 protein. The table has just under 30,000 distinct CDR3 sequences, roughly 5.1% seen once. The material sequenced was whole blood. The receptors were sampled from an adult who was a healthcare worker with PCR-confirmed SARS-CoV-2 infection or an uninfected control (not recorded which).

This clonotype came up many times. The gene calls are TRBV28 and TRBJ2-7; D remains ambiguous. The germline gives CDR1 MDHEN, CDR2 SYDVKM. V shed 2 bases and J shed 0 bases, with 5 bases lying between them. There are 13 residues in the CDR3. The chain's CDR3 is CASSLSPSYEQYF. The DNA of the CDR3 is TGTGCCAGCAGTTTAAGCCCCTCCTACGAGCAGTACTTC.

This clonotype was found a few times. The chain uses TRBV2 and TRBJ2-1, with 8 bases that match TRBD1. Germline V CDR1 and CDR2: SNHLY, FYNNEI. The CDR3 is 11 residues long. The V segment lost 9 bases and the J segment 7 bases; nucleotides outside the gene matches: 2. CDR3 sequence: CASTGGNEQFF. The CDR3 DNA is TGTGCCAGTACAGGGGGGAATGAGCAGTTCTTC.

This clonotype was observed many times. V and J are TRBV7-7 and TRBJ2-5, with D possibly matching TRBD1 (6 bases). This CDR3 spans 13 amino acids. V lost 6 bases, J lost 2 bases, and 10 bases lay in between. Germline CDR1 reads SSHAT; CDR2 reads FNYEAQ (reference sequence). The CDR3 DNA reads TGTGCCAGCAGTTTCGGGACACAAGAGACCCAGTACTTC. Translation gives CASSFGTQETQYF.

This clonotype appeared many times. The chain is built from TRBV7-9 and TRBJ2-1; 7 bases agree with TRBD1. The CDR3 consists of 15 residues. CDR1 is SEHNR and CDR2 is FQNEAQ in the germline V gene (reference sequence). V lost 6 bases to trimming and J lost 6 bases; unmatched junction nucleotides: 11. The CDR3 reads CASSIGMGQINEQFF. The CDR3 DNA reads TGTGCCAGCAGTATAGGGATGGGACAGATCAATGAGCAGTTCTTC.

This clonotype was counted at least ten times. The chain employs TRBV24-1 and TRBJ2-2; 9 nucleotides line up with TRBD1. Losses at the gene ends were 6 bases for V and 6 bases for J; bases not matched to a gene: 7. The CDR3 extends over 15 amino acids. CDR1 and CDR2 (germline): KGHDR, SFDVKD. The CDR3 protein is CATSMGQGFSGELFF. The CDR3 bases are TGTGCCACCAGTATGGGACAGGGATTCTCCGGGGAGCTGTTTTTT.

This clonotype was seen many times. The rearrangement joins TRBV19 to TRBJ1-5, with D hard to call. Germline V CDR1 and CDR2: LNHDA, SQIVND (reference sequence). The CDR3 contains 13 residues. Trimming took 3 bases from V and 4 from J, leaving 7 bases between them. The CDR3 loop is CASSMGSNQPQHF. CDR3 nucleotide sequence: TGTGCCAGTAGTATGGGCAGTAATCAGCCCCAGCATTTT.

This clonotype has only a few counts. J is TRBJ1-1 and V is TRBV20-1; 7 nucleotides align to TRBD1. J gave up 2 bases and V 3 bases, and 15 bases lay outside the gene matches. Germline V gene data show CDR1 as DFQATT and CDR2 as SNEGSKA (reference sequence). There are 17 residues in the CDR3. CDR3 DNA sequence: TGCAGTGCTAGGCTCATCACCAGGGGACAGCTAAACACTGAAGCTTTCTTT. Translation gives CSARLITRGQLNTEAFF.

This clonotype was seen ten or more times. The J gene is TRBJ2-7, the V gene TRBV5-1; D unclear. The CDR3 is 13 amino acids. Germline V lookup: CDR1 SGHRS, CDR2 YFSETQ. Trimming shortened V by 2 bases and J by 0 bases, and 6 bases separated the two germline ends. The CDR3 is CASSLALSYEQYF. CDR3 DNA sequence: TGCGCCAGCAGCTTAGCCCTCTCCTACGAGCAGTACTTC.

V gene TRBV5-6 combines with J gene TRBJ2-3; possible D gene TRBD2, 6 bases. CDR3 length: 15 amino acids. Germline loops: CDR1 SGHDT, CDR2 YYEEEE. V was cut by 4 bases and J by 4 bases, with 16 bases left in between. The CDR3 sequence is CASSVSGTWSDTQYF. Written as DNA, the CDR3 is TGTGCCAGCAGCGTATCCGGGACTTGGTCAGATACGCAGTATTTT. Full variable domain (missing parts from reference TRBV5-6 and TRBJ2-3): DAGVTQSPTHLIKTRGQQVTLRCSPKSGHDTVSWYQQALGQGPQFIFQYYEEEERQRGNFPDRFSGHQFPNYSSELNVNALLLGDSALYLCASSVSGTWSDTQYFGPGTRLTVL.

The chain couples TRBV5-1 to TRBJ2-3; 8 bases map to TRBD2. The CDR3 is made up of 16 amino acids. The V and J ends lost 0 bases and 0 bases, in that order; junction bases with no gene match: 3. Germline CDR1 SGHRS, CDR2 YFSETQ. This CDR3 is CASSLALAGSTDTQYF. The DNA of the CDR3 is TGCGCCAGCAGCTTGGCCCTAGCGGGTAGCACAGATACGCAGTATTTT.

This clonotype occurred many times. This chain joins TRBV5-1 and TRBJ1-1; D unresolved. Per germline, CDR1 SGHRS and CDR2 YFSETQ. Trimming pared 4 bases from V and 0 bases from J, leaving 13 bases between. This CDR3 spans 15 amino acids. The CDR3 DNA is TGCGCCAGCAGCGAAAACTATAATTTGAACACTGAAGCTTTCTTT. This translates into CASSENYNLNTEAFF.

Many counts were recorded for this clonotype. This chain joins TRBV20-1 and TRBJ2-5; 8 bases agree with TRBD2. This CDR3 region has 16 residues. The J segment lost 5 bases and the V segment lost 0 bases, leaving 11 bases of the junction unmatched. CDR1 is DFQATT, CDR2 SNEGSKA, per germline (reference sequence). CDR3 protein: CSAREGQRGFGETQYF. In nucleotides, the CDR3 is TGCAGTGCTAGAGAGGGCCAGCGGGGGTTTGGGGAGACCCAGTACTTC.

This clonotype was detected ten times or more. The chain joins TRBV18 to TRBJ2-7; D perhaps matches TRBD2 (6 bases). The CDR3 spans 15 residues. V was shortened by 3 bases and J by 1 base, with 13 bases between the two germline ends. CDR1 and CDR2 (germline): KGHSH, LQKENI. This CDR3 reads CASSPPGTASYEQYF. Here the CDR3 DNA reads TGTGCCAGCTCACCTCCCGGGACTGCTTCCTACGAGCAGTACTTC. Full variable domain (outside the CDR3, taken from reference TRBV18 and TRBJ2-7): NAGVMQNPRHLVRRRGQEARLRCSPMKGHSHVYWYRQLPEEGLKFMVYLQKENIIDESGMPKERFSAEFPKEGPSILRIQQVVRGDSAAYFCASSPPGTASYEQYFGPGTRLTVT.

This clonotype was picked up many times. The genes are TRBV6-5 and TRBJ1-2; 9 bases are a match to TRBD1. Unmatched junction bases numbered 12, after V lost 5 bases and J lost 5 bases. Per germline, CDR1 MNHEY and CDR2 SVGAGI. The CDR3 loop spans 16 amino acids. As DNA, the CDR3 is TGTGCCAGCAGTCCCTTCGGGACAGGGAATCTATATGGCTACACCTTC. It yields the protein CASSPFGTGNLYGYTF.

This clonotype occurred many times. The chain combines TRBV20-1 with TRBJ2-1; 7 positions match TRBD2. The junction had 14 bases not matched to a gene; V was cut back by 5 bases and J by 4 bases. In germline, CDR1 is DFQATT, CDR2 SNEGSKA (reference sequence). This CDR3 region has 16 residues. The CDR3 DNA is TGCAGTGCTGCCCCGGCTCTAGCGGCCCTTTACAATGAGCAGTTCTTC. Protein: CSAAPALAALYNEQFF.

This clonotype appeared a few times. The gene calls are TRBV14 and TRBJ2-3; no firm D call. Germline CDR1 reads SGHDN; CDR2 reads FVKESK. There are 13 residues in the CDR3. V lost 3 bases, J lost 2 bases, and 6 bases lay in between. This chain's CDR3 is CASSQWPTDTQYF. The CDR3 region has the DNA TGTGCCAGCAGCCAGTGGCCCACAGATACGCAGTATTTT.

This clonotype was counted at least ten times. The chain carries TRBV24-1 and TRBJ2-3; D assignment may be TRBD1 or TRBD2 (6 bases each). V lost 1 base and J lost 6, with 10 bases in between. The CDR3 loop spans 14 amino acids. The germline V gene encodes CDR1 KGHDR and CDR2 SFDVKD. CDR3 sequence (DNA): TGTGCCACCAGTGATTTCCTCGGGGGCGATACGCAGTATTTT. It codes for CATSDFLGGDTQYF.

There are many counts of this clonotype. The genes are TRBV30 and TRBJ2-1, with 7 bases that match TRBD2. The germline CDR1 and CDR2 sequences are GTSNPN and SVGIG (reference sequence). There are 15 residues in the CDR3. Losses at the gene ends were 0 bases for V and 10 bases for J; bases not matched to a gene: 12. The CDR3 reads CAWSVRGVMTAEQFF. The CDR3, as DNA: TGTGCCTGGAGTGTACGGGGGGTCATGACGGCCGAGCAGTTCTTC.

This clonotype was seen many times. This chain uses TRBV18 with TRBJ2-7; D possibly corresponds to TRBD2 (5 bases). This CDR3 has 14 amino acids. Germline V lookup: CDR1 KGHSH, CDR2 LQKENI. Between the trimmed V and J ends, which lost 1 base and 1 base, there was a span of 8 bases. CDR3 nucleotides: TGTGCCAGCTCACCACTCCGGGGATCCTACGAGCAGTACTTC. Translation gives CASSPLRGSYEQYF.

This clonotype was observed at least ten times. V is TRBV6-6 and J is TRBJ2-7; weak D call: TRBD2 (6 bases). The CDR3 totals 15 residues. Germline CDR1 reads MNHNY; CDR2 reads SVGAGI (reference sequence). The V end was cut by 6 bases, the J end by 5 bases, with 20 bases between. In DNA, the CDR3 is TGTGCCAGCAGCCGATCTAGGGAGGCGATTAACGAGCAGTACTTC. Translation gives CASSRSREAINEQYF.

This clonotype was detected ten times or more. V usage is TRBV28 and J usage is TRBJ2-7, with a tentative D call TRBD1 (6 bases). Germline CDR1 is MDHEN and CDR2 is SYDVKM. The CDR3 runs 13 residues. V was cut by 7 bases and J by 0 bases, with 10 bases left in between. The CDR3 DNA sequence: TGTGCCAGCAAAGAGGGACACTCCTACGAGCAGTACTTC. Translated: CASKEGHSYEQYF.

This clonotype was detected ten times or more. The chain uses TRBV4-3 and TRBJ2-1; D gene unclear. Looked up from germline, CDR1 is LGHNA and CDR2 is YSLEER. The CDR3 spans 16 residues. Trimming removed 0 bases from V and 5 bases from J, with 14 bases in between. CDR3 sequence: CASSQDFEVSDNEQFF. The CDR3 bases are TGCGCCAGCAGCCAAGATTTTGAGGTTTCGGACAATGAGCAGTTCTTC.

This clonotype was picked up many times. The chain employs TRBV9 and TRBJ2-3; D is unclear. The CDR3 spans 16 residues. Germline lookup yields CDR1 SGDLS and CDR2 YYNGEE. Trimming took off 3 bases at V and 0 bases at J, with 14 bases between the two ends. This chain's CDR3 is CASSGGGLSSTDTQYF. CDR3 sequence (DNA): TGTGCCAGCAGCGGAGGCGGCTTATCTAGCACAGATACGCAGTATTTT.

This clonotype was counted at least ten times. The V gene is TRBV12-3 or TRBV12-4, the J gene TRBJ2-7; D call uncertain. The CDR3 totals 13 residues. The V end was cut by 3 bases, the J end by 4 bases, with 10 bases between. CDR3 in amino acids: CASSFGFGYEQYF. DNA for the CDR3: TGTGCCAGCAGTTTCGGGTTTGGATACGAGCAGTACTTC.

In DNA, the CDR3 is TGCAGTGCTTGGAGTAGCGGGGGGCCCGCCTACAATGAGCAGTTCTTC. As protein: CSAWSSGGPAYNEQFF. J is TRBJ2-1 and V is TRBV20-1; 10 nucleotides align to TRBD2. V was pared by 5 bases and J by 2 bases, with 9 bases of the junction left unmatched. The CDR3 is made up of 16 amino acids. Germline values: CDR1 DFQATT, CDR2 SNEGSKA (reference sequence).

This clonotype was detected ten times or more. The gene calls are TRBV4-1 and TRBJ1-2, with D possibly being TRBD1 (5 bases). V was shortened by 2 bases and J by 2 bases, with 18 bases between the two germline ends. Per the germline V gene, CDR1 is MGHRA and CDR2 is YSYEKL. This CDR3 is built from 17 residues. The CDR3 nucleotides read TGCGCCAGCAGCCAAACCCCGCCAGGGCTGATGAACTATGGCTACACCTTC. Its protein product is CASSQTPPGLMNYGYTF.

The rearrangement uses TRBV19 and TRBJ2-2, with D uncertain. Germline CDR1 and CDR2: LNHDA and SQIVND (reference sequence). V lost 2 bases to trimming and J lost 5 bases, with 9 bases between them. The CDR3 length is 14 residues. CDR3 nucleotides: TGTGCCAGTAGTATACGGTCCTCTACCGGGGAGCTGTTTTTT. This translates into CASSIRSSTGELFF.

The rearrangement joins TRBV4-1 to TRBJ2-2; no firm D call. This CDR3 contains 14 residues. Trimming removed 5 bases from V and 6 bases from J, with 13 bases in between. CDR1 and CDR2 (germline): MGHRA, YSYEKL. The CDR3: CASSSTPQPGELFF. In DNA form, the CDR3 reads TGCGCCAGCAGCTCGACCCCCCAGCCCGGGGAGCTGTTTTTT.